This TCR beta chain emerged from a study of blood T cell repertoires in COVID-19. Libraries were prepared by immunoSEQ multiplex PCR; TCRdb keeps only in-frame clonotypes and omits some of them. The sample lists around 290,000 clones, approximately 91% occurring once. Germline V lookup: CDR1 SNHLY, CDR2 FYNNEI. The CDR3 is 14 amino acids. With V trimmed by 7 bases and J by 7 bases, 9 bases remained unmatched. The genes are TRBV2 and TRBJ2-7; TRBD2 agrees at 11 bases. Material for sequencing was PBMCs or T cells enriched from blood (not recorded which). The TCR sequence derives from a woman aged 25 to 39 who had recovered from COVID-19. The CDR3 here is CASTQGSGRAEQYF. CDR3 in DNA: TGTGCCAGCACCCAGGGTAGCGGGAGGGCGGAGCAGTACTTC.